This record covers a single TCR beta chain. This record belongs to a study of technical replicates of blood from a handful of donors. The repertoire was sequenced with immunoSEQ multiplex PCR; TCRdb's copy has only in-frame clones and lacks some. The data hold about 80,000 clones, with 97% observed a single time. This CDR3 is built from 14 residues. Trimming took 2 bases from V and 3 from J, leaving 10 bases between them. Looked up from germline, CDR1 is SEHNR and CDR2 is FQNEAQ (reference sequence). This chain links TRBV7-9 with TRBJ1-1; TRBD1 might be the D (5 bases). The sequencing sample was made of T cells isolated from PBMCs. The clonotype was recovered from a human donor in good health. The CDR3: CASSLNGGDTEAFF. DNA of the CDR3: TGTGCCAGCAGCTTAAACGGGGGGGACACTGAAGCTTTCTTT.